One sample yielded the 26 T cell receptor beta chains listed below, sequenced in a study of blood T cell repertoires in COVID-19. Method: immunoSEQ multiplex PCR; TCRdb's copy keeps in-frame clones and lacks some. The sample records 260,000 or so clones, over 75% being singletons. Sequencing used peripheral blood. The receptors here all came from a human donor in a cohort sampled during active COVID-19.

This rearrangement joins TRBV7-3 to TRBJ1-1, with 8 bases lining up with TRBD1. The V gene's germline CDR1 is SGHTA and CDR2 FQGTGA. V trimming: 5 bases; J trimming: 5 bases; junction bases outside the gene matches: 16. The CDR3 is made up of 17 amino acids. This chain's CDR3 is CASSPSGQGRGRTEAFF. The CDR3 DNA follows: TGTGCCAGCAGCCCCTCAGGACAGGGTCGAGGGAGGACTGAAGCTTTCTTT. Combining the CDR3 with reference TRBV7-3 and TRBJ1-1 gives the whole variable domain GAGVSQTPSNKVTEKGKYVELRCDPISGHTALYWYRQSLGQGPEFLIYFQGTGAADDSGLPNDRFFAVRPEGSVSTLKIQRTERGDSAVYLCASSPSGQGRGRTEAFFGQGTRLTVV.

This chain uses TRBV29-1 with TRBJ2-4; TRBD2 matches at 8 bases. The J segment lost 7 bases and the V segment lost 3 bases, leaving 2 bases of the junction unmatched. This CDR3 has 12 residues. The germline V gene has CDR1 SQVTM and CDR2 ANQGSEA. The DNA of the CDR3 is TGCAGCGTTGAGGGACTAGGCAACATTCAGTACTTC. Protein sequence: CSVEGLGNIQYF.

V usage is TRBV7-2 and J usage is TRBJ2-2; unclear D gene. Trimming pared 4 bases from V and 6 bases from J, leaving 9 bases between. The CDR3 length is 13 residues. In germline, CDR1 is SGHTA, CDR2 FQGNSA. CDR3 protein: CASSSRSSGELFF. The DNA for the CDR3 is TGTGCCAGCAGCTCCCGGTCGTCCGGGGAGCTGTTTTTT.

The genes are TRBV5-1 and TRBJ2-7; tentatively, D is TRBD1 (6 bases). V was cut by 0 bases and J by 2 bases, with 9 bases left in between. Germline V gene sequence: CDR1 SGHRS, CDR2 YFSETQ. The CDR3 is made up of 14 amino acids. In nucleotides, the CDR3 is TGCGCCAGCAGCTTGGTACAGGGACCCTACGAGCAGTACTTC. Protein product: CASSLVQGPYEQYF.

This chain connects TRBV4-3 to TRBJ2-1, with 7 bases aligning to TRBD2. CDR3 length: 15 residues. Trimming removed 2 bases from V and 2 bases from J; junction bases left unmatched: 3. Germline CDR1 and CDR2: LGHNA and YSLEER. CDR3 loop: CASSQRAGAYNEQFF. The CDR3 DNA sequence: TGCGCCAGCAGCCAACGGGCGGGGGCCTACAATGAGCAGTTCTTC.

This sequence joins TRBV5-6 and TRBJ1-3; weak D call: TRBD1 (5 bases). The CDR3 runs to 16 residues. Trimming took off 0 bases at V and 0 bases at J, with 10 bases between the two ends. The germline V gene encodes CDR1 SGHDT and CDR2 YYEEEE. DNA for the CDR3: TGTGCCAGCAGCTTGGTCGCGGACACCTCTGGAAACACCATATATTTT. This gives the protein CASSLVADTSGNTIYF.

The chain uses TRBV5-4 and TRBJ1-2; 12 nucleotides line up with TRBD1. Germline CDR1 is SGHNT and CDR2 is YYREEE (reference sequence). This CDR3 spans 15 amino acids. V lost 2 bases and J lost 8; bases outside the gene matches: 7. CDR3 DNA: TGTGCCAGCAGCTTTGTGGGACAGGGGGCTTACGGCTACACCTTC. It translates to CASSFVGQGAYGYTF. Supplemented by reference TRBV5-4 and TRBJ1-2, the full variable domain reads ETGVTQSPTHLIKTRGQQVTLRCSSQSGHNTVSWYQQALGQGPQFIFQYYREEENGRGNFPPRFSGLQFPNYSSELNVNALELDDSALYLCASSFVGQGAYGYTFGSGTRLTVV.

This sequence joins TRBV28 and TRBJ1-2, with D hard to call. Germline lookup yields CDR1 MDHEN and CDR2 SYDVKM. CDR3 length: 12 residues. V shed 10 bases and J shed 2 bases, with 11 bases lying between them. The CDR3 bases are TGTGCCATTATGGACTTGAACTATGGCTACACCTTC. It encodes CAIMDLNYGYTF.

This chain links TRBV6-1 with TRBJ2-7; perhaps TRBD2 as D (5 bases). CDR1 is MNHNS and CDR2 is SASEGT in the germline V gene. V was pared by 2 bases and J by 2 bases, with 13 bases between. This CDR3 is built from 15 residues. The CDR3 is CASSEPRGRAYEQYF. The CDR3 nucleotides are TGTGCCAGCAGTGAACCCCGAGGGCGGGCCTACGAGCAGTACTTC.

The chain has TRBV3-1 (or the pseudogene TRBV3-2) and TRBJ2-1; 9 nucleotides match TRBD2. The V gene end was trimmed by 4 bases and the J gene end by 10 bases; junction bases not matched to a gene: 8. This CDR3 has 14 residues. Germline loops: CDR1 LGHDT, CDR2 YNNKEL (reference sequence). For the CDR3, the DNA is TGTGCCAGCAGCCGGCGGGAGGGCCGGGGGGAGCAGTTCTTC. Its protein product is CASSRREGRGEQFF.

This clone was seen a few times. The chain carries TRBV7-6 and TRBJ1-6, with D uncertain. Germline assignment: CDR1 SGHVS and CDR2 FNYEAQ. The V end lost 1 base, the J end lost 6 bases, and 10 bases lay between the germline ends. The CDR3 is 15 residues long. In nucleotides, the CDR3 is TGTGCCAGCAGCTTAGGGGCCTCTTTTAATTCACCCCTCCACTTT. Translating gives CASSLGASFNSPLHF.

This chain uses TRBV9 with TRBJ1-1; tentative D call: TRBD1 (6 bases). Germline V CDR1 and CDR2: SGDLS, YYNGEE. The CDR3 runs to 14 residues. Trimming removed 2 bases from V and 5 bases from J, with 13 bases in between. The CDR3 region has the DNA TGTGCCAGCAGCGTTGGTCCAAGGGGGACTGAAGCTTTCTTT. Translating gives CASSVGPRGTEAFF.

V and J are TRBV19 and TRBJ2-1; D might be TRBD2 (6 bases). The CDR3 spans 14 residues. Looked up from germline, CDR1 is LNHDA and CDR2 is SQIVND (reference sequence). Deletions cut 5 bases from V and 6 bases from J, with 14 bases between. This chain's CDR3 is CASSSGGGSNEQFF. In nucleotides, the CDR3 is TGTGCCAGTAGTTCCGGGGGTGGGAGCAATGAGCAGTTCTTC.

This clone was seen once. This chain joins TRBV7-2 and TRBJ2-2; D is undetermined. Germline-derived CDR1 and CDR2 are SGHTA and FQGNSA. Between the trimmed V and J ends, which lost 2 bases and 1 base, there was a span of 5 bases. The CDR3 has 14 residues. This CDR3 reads CASSLIRNTGELFF. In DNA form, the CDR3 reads TGTGCCAGCAGCTTAATCAGGAACACCGGGGAGCTGTTTTTT. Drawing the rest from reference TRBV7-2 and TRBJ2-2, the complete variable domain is GAGVSQSPSNKVTEKGKDVELRCDPISGHTALYWYRQSLGQGLEFLIYFQGNSAPDKSGLPSDRFSAERTGGSVSTLTIQRTQQEDSAVYLCASSLIRNTGELFFGEGSRLTVL.

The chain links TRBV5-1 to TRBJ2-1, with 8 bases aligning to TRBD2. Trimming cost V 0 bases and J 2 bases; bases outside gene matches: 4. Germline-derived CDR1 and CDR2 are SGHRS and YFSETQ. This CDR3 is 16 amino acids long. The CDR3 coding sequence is TGCGCCAGCAGCTTGGACAGCGGGGGCGCCTACAATGAGCAGTTCTTC. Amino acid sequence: CASSLDSGGAYNEQFF.

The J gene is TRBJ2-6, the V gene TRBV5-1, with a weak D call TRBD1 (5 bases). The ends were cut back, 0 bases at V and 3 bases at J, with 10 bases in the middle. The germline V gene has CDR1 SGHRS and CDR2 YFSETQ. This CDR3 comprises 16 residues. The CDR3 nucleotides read TGCGCCAGCAGCTTGGGGAAGGGGCTTGGGGCCAACGTCCTGACTTTC. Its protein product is CASSLGKGLGANVLTF.

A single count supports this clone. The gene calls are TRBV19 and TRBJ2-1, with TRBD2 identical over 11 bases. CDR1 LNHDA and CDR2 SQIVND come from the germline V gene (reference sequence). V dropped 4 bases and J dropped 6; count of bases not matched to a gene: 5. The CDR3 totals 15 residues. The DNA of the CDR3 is TGTGCCAGTAGTACTGGGCTAGCGGGAGGCAATGAGCAGTTCTTC. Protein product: CASSTGLAGGNEQFF.

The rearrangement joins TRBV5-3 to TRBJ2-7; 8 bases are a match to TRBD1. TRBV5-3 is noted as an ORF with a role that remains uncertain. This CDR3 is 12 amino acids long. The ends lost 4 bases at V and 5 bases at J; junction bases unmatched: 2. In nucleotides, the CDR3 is TGTGCCAGAAGCCCGACAGGGGACGAGCAGTACTTC. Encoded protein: CARSPTGDEQYF.

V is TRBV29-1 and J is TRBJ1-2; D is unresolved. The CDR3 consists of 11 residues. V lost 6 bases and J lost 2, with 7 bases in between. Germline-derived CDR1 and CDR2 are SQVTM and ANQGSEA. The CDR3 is CSVEVNYGYTF. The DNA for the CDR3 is TGCAGCGTGGAGGTAAACTATGGCTACACCTTC.

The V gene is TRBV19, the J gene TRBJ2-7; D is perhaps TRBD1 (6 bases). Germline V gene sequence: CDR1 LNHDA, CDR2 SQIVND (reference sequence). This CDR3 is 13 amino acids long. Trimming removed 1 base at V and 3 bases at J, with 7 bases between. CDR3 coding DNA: TGTGCCAGTAGTATAGGACAGGACTACGAGCAGTACTTC. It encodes CASSIGQDYEQYF.

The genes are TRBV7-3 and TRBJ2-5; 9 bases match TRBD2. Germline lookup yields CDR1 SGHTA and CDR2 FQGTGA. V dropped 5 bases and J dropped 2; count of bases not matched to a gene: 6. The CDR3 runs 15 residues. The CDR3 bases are TGTGCCAGCAGCCCCGGACTAGCGAAGCAAGAGACCCAGTACTTC. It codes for CASSPGLAKQETQYF.

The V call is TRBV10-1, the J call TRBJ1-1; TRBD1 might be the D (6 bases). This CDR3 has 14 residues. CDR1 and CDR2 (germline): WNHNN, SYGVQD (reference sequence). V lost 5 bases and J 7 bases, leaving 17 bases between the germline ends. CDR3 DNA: TGCGCCAGCAGTTTATACAGGGATAAAGGTGAAGCTTTCTTT. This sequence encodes CASSLYRDKGEAFF.

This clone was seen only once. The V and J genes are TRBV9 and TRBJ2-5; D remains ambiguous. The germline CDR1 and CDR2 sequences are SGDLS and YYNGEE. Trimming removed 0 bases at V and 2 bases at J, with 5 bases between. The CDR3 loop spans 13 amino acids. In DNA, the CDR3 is TGTGCCAGCAGCGTAGGACAACAAGAGACCCAGTACTTC. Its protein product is CASSVGQQETQYF.

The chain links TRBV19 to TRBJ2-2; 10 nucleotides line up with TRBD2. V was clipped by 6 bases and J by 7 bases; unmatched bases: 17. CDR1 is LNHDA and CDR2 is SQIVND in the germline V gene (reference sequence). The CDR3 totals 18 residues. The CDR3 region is CASSPHHGLAGVVGELFF. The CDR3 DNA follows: TGTGCCAGTAGCCCCCACCACGGGCTAGCGGGGGTAGTCGGGGAGCTGTTTTTT.

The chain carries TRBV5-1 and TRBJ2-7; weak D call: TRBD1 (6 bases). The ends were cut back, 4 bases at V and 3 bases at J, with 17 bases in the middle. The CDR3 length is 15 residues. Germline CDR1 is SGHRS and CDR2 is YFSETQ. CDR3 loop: CASSPRTDLNYEQYF. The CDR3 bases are TGCGCCAGCAGCCCCCGGACAGACTTAAACTACGAGCAGTACTTC.

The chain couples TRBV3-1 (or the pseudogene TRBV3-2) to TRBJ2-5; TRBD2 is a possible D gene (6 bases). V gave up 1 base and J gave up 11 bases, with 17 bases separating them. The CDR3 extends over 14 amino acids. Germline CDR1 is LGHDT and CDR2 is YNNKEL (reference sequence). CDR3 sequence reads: CASSQGRAPGLQYF. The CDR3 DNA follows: TGTGCCAGCAGCCAAGGCAGGGCCCCGGGACTTCAGTACTTC.